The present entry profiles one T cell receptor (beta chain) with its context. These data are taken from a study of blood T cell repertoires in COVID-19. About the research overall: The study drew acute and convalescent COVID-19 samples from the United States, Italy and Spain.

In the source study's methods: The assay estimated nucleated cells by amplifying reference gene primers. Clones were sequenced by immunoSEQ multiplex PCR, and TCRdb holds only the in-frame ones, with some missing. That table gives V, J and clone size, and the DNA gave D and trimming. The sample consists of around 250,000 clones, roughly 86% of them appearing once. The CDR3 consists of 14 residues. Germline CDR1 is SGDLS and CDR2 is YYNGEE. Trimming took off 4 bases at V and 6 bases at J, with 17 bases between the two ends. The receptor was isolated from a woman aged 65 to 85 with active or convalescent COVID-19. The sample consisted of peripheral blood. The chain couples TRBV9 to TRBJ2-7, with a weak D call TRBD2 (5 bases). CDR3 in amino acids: CASSLTPGTLEQYF. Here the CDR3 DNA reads TGTGCCAGCAGCCTCACTCCGGGAACTCTCGAGCAGTACTTC.